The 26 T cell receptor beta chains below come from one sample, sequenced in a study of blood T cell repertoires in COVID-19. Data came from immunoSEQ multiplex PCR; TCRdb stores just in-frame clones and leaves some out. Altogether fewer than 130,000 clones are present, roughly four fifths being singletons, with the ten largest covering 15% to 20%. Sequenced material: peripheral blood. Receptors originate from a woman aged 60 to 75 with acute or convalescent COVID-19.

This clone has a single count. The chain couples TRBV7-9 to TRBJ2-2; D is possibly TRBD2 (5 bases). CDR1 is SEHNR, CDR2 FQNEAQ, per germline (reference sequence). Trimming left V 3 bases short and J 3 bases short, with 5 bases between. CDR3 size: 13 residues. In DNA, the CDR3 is TGTGCCAGCAGCTTGAGGGACACCGGGGAGCTGTTTTTT. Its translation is CASSLRDTGELFF.

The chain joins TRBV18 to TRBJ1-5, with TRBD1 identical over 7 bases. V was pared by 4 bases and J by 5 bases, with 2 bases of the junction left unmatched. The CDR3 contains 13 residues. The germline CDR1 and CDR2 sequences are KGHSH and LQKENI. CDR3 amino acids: CASSQGADQPQHF. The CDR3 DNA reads TGTGCCAGCTCACAGGGGGCAGATCAGCCCCAGCATTTT.

CDR3 DNA sequence: TGTGCCAGCAACTACAGGGCGCAAGAGACCCAGTACTTC. Translating it yields CASNYRAQETQYF. The chain joins TRBV3-1 (or the pseudogene TRBV3-2) to TRBJ2-5; D is perhaps TRBD1 (6 bases). Deletions cut 7 bases from V and 2 bases from J, with 11 bases between. The CDR3 is 13 amino acids. In germline, CDR1 is LGHDT, CDR2 YNNKEL (reference sequence).

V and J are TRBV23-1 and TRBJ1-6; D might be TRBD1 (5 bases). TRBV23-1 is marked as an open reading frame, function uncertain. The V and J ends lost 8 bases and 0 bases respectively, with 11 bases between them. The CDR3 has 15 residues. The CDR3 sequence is CASQAGHSYNSPLHF. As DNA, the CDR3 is TGCGCCAGCCAGGCTGGACACTCCTATAATTCACCCCTCCACTTT.

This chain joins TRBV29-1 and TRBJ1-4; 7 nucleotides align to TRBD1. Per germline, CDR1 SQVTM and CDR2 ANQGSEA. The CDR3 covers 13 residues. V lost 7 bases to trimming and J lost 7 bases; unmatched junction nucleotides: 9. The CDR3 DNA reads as TGCAGCGCGGCAGGGGGGTTAGGTGAAAAACTGTTTTTT. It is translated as CSAAGGLGEKLFF.

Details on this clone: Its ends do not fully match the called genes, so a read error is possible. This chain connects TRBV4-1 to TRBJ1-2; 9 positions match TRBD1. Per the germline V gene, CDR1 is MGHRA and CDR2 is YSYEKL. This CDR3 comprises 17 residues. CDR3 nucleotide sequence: TGCGCCAGCAGCCAGGTGGGGGGACAGGGTGTTAACGATGGCTACACCTTC. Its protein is CASSQVGGQGVNDGYTF.

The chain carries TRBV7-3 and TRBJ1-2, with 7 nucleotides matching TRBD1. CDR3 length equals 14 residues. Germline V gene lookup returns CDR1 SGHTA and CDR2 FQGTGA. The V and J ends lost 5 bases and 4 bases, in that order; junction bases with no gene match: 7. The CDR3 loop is CASSGDRGFYGYTF. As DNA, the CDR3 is TGTGCCAGCAGCGGGGACAGAGGGTTCTATGGCTACACCTTC.

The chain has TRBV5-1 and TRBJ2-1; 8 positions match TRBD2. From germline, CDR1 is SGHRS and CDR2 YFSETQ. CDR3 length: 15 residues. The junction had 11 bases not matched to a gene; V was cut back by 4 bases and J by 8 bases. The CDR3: CASSRAGGSVDEQFF. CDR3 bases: TGCGCCAGCAGCCGTGCGGGGGGTAGTGTTGATGAGCAGTTCTTC.

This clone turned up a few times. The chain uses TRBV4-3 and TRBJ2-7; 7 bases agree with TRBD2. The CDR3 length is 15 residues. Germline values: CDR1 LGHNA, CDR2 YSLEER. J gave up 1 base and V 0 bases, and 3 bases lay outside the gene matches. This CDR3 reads CASSQDSGWSYEQYF. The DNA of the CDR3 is TGCGCCAGCAGCCAAGATAGCGGGTGGTCCTACGAGCAGTACTTC.

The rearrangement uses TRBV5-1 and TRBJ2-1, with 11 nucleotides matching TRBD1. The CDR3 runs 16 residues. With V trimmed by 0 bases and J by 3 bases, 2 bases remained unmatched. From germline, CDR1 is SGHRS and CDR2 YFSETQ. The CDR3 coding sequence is TGCGCCAGCAGCTTGGGTGGGACAGGGGGCTACAATGAGCAGTTCTTC. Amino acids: CASSLGGTGGYNEQFF. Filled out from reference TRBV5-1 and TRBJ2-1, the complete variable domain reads KAGVTQTPRYLIKTRGQQVTLSCSPISGHRSVSWYQQTPGQGLQFLFEYFSETQRNKGNFPGRFSGRQFSNSRSEMNVSTLELGDSALYLCASSLGGTGGYNEQFFGPGTRLTVL.

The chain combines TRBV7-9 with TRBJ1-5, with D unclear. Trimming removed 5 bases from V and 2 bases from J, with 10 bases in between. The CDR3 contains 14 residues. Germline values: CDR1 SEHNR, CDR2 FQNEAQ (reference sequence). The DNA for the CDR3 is TGTGCCAGCAGCCGGTGGGAGGGCAATCAGCCCCAGCATTTT. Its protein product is CASSRWEGNQPQHF.

CDR3 nucleotide sequence: TGTGCCAGTAGTATTAGCGGGCGCACAGATACGCAGTATTTT. Translated, it gives CASSISGRTDTQYF. The chain employs TRBV19 and TRBJ2-3; the match to TRBD2 covers 7 bases. V shed 3 bases, J shed 1 base, and the junction held 1 base outside the gene matches. Germline-derived CDR1 and CDR2 are LNHDA and SQIVND (reference sequence). The CDR3 consists of 14 residues.

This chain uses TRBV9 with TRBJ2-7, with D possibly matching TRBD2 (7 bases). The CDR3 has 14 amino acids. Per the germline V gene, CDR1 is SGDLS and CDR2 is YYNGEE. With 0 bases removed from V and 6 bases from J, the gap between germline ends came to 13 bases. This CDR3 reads CASSVEGGVGEQYF. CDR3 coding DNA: TGTGCCAGCAGCGTAGAAGGGGGGGTTGGCGAGCAGTACTTC.

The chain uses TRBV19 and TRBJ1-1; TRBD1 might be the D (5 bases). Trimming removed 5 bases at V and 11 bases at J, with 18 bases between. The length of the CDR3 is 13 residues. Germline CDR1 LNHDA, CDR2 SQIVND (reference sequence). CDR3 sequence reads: CASSDPAGLLAFF. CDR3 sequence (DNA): TGTGCCAGTAGTGATCCCGCAGGGCTACTCGCTTTCTTT.

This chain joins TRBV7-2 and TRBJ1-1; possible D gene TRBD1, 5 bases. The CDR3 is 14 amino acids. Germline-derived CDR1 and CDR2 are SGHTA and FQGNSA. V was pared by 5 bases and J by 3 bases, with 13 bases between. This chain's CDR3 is CASSPPGGYTEAFF. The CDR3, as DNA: TGTGCCAGCAGCCCCCCCGGGGGGTACACTGAAGCTTTCTTT.

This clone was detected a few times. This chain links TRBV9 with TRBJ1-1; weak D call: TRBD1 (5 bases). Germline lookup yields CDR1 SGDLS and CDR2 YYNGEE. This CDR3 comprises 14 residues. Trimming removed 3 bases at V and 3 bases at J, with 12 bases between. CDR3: CASSDGLGDTEAFF. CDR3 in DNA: TGTGCCAGCAGCGACGGACTAGGGGACACTGAAGCTTTCTTT. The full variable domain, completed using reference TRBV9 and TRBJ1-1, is DSGVTQTPKHLITATGQRVTLRCSPRSGDLSVYWYQQSLDQGLQFLIQYYNGEERAKGNILERFSAQQFPDLHSELNLSSLELGDSALYFCASSDGLGDTEAFFGQGTRLTVV.

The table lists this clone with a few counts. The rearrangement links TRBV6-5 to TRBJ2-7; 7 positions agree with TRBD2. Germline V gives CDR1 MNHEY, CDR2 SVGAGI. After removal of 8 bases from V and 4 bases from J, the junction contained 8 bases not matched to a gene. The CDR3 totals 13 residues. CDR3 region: CASRQAGLYEQYF. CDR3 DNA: TGTGCCAGCCGGCAAGCGGGGCTGTACGAGCAGTACTTC.

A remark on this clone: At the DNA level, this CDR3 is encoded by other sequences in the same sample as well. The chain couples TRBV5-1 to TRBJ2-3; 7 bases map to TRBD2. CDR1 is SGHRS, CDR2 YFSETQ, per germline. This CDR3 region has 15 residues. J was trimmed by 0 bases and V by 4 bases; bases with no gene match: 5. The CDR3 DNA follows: TGCGCCAGCAGCCGTGCGGGAGCAAGCACAGATACGCAGTATTTT. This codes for CASSRAGASTDTQYF.

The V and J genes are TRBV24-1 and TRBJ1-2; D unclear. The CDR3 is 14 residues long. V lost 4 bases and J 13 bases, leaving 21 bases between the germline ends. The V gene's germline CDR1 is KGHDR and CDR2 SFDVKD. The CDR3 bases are TGTGCCACCAGTGACGTCGGCCCCCGGAACGGGTTCACCTTC. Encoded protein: CATSDVGPRNGFTF.

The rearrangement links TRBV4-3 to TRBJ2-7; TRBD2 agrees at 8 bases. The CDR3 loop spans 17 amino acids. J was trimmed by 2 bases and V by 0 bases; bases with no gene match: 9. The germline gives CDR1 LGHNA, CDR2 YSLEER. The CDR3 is CASSQDSGVSGTYEQYF. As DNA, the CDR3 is TGCGCCAGCAGCCAAGACTCCGGGGTTAGCGGGACCTACGAGCAGTACTTC.

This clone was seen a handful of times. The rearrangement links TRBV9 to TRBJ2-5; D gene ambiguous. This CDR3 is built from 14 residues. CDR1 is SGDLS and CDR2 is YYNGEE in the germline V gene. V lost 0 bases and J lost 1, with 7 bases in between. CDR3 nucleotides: TGTGCCAGCAGCGTAGCACACATCCAAGAGACCCAGTACTTC. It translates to CASSVAHIQETQYF. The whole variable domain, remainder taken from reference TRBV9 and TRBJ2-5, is DSGVTQTPKHLITATGQRVTLRCSPRSGDLSVYWYQQSLDQGLQFLIQYYNGEERAKGNILERFSAQQFPDLHSELNLSSLELGDSALYFCASSVAHIQETQYFGPGTRLLVL.

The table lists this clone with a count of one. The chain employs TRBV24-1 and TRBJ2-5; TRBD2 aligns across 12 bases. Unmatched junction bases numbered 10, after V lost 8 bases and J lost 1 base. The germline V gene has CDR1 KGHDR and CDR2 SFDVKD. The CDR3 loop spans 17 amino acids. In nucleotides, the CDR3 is TGTGCCACCACCGGGTCGGAACTAGCGGGGGGCCAAGAGACCCAGTACTTC. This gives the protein CATTGSELAGGQETQYF.

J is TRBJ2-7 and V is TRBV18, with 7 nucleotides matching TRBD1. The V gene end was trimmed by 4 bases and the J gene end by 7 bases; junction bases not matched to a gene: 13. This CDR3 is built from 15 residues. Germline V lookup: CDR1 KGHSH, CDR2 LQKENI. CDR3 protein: CASSLPGQMNLEQYF. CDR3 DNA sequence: TGTGCCAGCTCACTTCCGGGACAGATGAACTTGGAGCAGTACTTC.

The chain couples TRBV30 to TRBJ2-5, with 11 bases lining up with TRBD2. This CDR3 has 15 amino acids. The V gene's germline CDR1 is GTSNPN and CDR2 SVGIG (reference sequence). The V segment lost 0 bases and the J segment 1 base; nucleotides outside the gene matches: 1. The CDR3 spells CAWSVGLAGQETQYF. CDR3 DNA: TGTGCCTGGAGTGTCGGACTAGCGGGCCAAGAGACCCAGTACTTC. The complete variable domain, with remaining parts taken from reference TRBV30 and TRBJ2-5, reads SQTIHQWPATLVQPVGSPLSLECTVEGTSNPNLYWYRQAAGRGLQLLFYSVGIGQISSEVPQNLSASRPQDRQFILSSKKLLLSDSGFYLCAWSVGLAGQETQYFGPGTRLLVL.

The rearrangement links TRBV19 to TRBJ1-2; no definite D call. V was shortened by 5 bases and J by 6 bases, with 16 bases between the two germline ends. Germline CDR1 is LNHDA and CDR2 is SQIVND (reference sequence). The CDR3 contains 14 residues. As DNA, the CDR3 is TGTGCCAGTAGTCCCACCCTAGGGCGGGATGGCTACACCTTC. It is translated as CASSPTLGRDGYTF. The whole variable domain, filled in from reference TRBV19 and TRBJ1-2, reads DGGITQSPKYLFRKEGQNVTLSCEQNLNHDAMYWYRQDPGQGLRLIYYSQIVNDFQKGDIAEGYSVSREKKESFPLTVTSAQKNPTAFYLCASSPTLGRDGYTFGSGTRLTVV.

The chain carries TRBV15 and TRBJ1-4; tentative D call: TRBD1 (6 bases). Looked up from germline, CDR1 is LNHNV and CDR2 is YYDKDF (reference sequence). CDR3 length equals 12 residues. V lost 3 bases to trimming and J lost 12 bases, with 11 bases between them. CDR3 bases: TGTGCCACCAGCAGCGAAGGGGGAGAACTGTTTTTT. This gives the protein CATSSEGGELFF.